The present entry profiles one TCR beta chain with its context. Its target is unknown. The data stem from a study of CD8+CD57+ T cells in acquired aplastic anemia. At the level of the study: Sorted CD4+ and CD8+ cells gave a mean 3.2 ug DNA, range roughly 0.18 to 30 ug. There were about 10.8 million reads, on average, for CD4+ cells from healthy donors.

Study results and caveats: Controls did not differ significantly from patients in CD8+ Simpson's diversity.

Germline V gives CDR1 SGHRS, CDR2 YFSETQ. The CDR3 loop spans 14 amino acids. Trimming removed 4 bases from V and 0 bases from J, with 8 bases in between. Both TCR beta VDJ combination and CDR3 sequence profiling were carried out. Genomic DNA was the template for this profiling. TCRdb redid the calling of the reads with MiXCR, one entry per CDR3 protein. The sample consists of tens of thousands of distinct CDR3 sequences, approximately 73% of them appearing once. The sequence derives from a human donor in good health, serving as a control. The chain employs TRBV5-1 and TRBJ2-1; no firm D call. The sequencing sample was made of sorted CD4+, CD8+, or CD8+CD57+ T cells (not recorded which) from PBMCs. For the CDR3, the DNA is TGCGCCAGCAGCCGGGCCATCTCCTACAATGAGCAGTTCTTC. Amino acid sequence: CASSRAISYNEQFF.